One and the same sample provided the 22 T cell receptor beta chains below, sequenced in a study of cytotoxic CD8 clonotypes in ibrutinib-treated CLL. Method: immunoSEQ multiplex PCR; TCRdb's copy keeps in-frame clones and lacks some. Among nearly 85,000 clones listed, about 76% were seen once. The sequencing used PBMCs, collected after 12 months of ibrutinib treatment. All receptors derive from a human donor with chronic lymphocytic leukemia.

The V call is TRBV7-9, the J call TRBJ2-7; possible D gene TRBD2, 7 bases. Trimming cost V 7 bases and J 0 bases, with 28 bases left between them. The CDR3 extends over 19 amino acids. Per germline, CDR1 SEHNR and CDR2 FQNEAQ (reference sequence). Here the CDR3 DNA reads TGTGCCAGCACCCTCGGGGGCCCCGGGGGGCGCGGCCACTCCTACGAGCAGTACTTC. Protein: CASTLGGPGGRGHSYEQYF.

This clone was found once. The V call is TRBV7-2, the J call TRBJ1-5; 12 nucleotides match TRBD1. In germline, CDR1 is SGHTA, CDR2 FQGNSA. Trimming at V came to 1 base and at J to 7 bases, leaving 2 bases not matched to a gene. The CDR3 totals 15 residues. CDR3 bases: TGTGCCAGCAGCTTAGGGGGGACAGGGGGCCAGCCCCAGCATTTT. It is translated as CASSLGGTGGQPQHF.

The rearrangement links TRBV6-5 to TRBJ2-7; 9 nucleotides line up with TRBD1. Germline V gene data show CDR1 as MNHEY and CDR2 as SVGAGI. Trimming at V came to 2 bases and at J to 5 bases, leaving 4 bases not matched to a gene. This CDR3 is built from 14 residues. CDR3 protein: CASSYGTGSNEQYF. The CDR3 DNA reads as TGTGCCAGCAGTTACGGGACAGGGTCCAACGAGCAGTACTTC.

The chain couples TRBV7-9 to TRBJ2-2, with 7 bases matching TRBD2. The trim removed 3 bases at V and 6 bases at J, leaving 4 bases unmatched. CDR1 and CDR2 from the germline V gene are SEHNR and FQNEAQ (reference sequence). The CDR3 sequence is 14 residues long. The CDR3 sequence is CASSFGAGAGELFF. The CDR3 DNA sequence: TGTGCCAGCAGCTTCGGCGCGGGGGCCGGGGAGCTGTTTTTT.

This sequence joins TRBV18 and TRBJ2-4; D is possibly TRBD2 (6 bases). Germline V CDR1 and CDR2: KGHSH, LQKENI. V dropped 3 bases and J dropped 13 bases, with 13 bases sitting between them. The CDR3 is 12 amino acids. This chain's CDR3 is CASSPPTGVQYF. CDR3 sequence (DNA): TGTGCCAGCTCACCCCCGACGGGGGTCCAGTACTTC.

The chain couples TRBV2 to TRBJ1-5; D might be TRBD1 (5 bases). The V end was cut by 2 bases, the J end by 6 bases, with 14 bases between. CDR1 is SNHLY and CDR2 is FYNNEI in the germline V gene. The CDR3 length is 15 residues. Here the CDR3 DNA reads TGTGCCAGCAGTGAACCTGGAGGGGCGCCTCAGCCCCAGCATTTT. This encodes CASSEPGGAPQPQHF.

Note on this clone: This same CDR3 is encoded by further DNA sequences in the sample. The DNA for the CDR3 is TGTGCCAGCAGCTTACGGGGGTTGGGTGAAAAACTGTTTTTT. It specifies CASSLRGLGEKLFF. The rearrangement links TRBV7-9 to TRBJ1-4; a possible D gene is TRBD1 (5 bases). Germline CDR1 is SEHNR and CDR2 is FQNEAQ (reference sequence). V lost 2 bases, J lost 7 bases, and 11 bases lay in between. The length of the CDR3 is 14 residues.

The chain uses TRBV7-9 and TRBJ2-1, with 9 bases that match TRBD2. This CDR3 is 15 amino acids long. Germline assignment: CDR1 SEHNR and CDR2 FQNEAQ (reference sequence). Germline trimming cut 3 bases from V and 6 bases from J; bases unmatched to any gene: 6. The CDR3 loop is CASSLASGILNEQFF. The CDR3 bases are TGTGCCAGCAGCTTGGCTAGCGGGATCCTCAATGAGCAGTTCTTC.

This chain connects TRBV5-1 to TRBJ1-4; D is possibly TRBD1 (6 bases). Germline V gene lookup returns CDR1 SGHRS and CDR2 YFSETQ. V was trimmed by 3 bases and J by 0 bases, leaving 9 bases between them. This CDR3 has 15 residues. Here the CDR3 reads CASSSGGATNEKLFF. The CDR3, as DNA: TGCGCCAGCAGCTCTGGGGGCGCAACTAATGAAAAACTGTTTTTT.

The table lists this clone with a count of one. The chain links TRBV11-3 to TRBJ2-3; TRBD1 or TRBD2 may be the D gene (5 bases each). Trimming cost V 1 base and J 0 bases, with 14 bases left between them. Germline CDR1 SGHNT, CDR2 YENEEA. The CDR3 spans 17 residues. The CDR3 DNA sequence: TGTGCCAGCAGCTTAGGTTCCGGGACCCTAAGCACAGATACGCAGTATTTT. It translates to CASSLGSGTLSTDTQYF.

The chain links TRBV6-5 to TRBJ1-2, with no clear D. Between the trimmed V and J ends, which lost 6 bases and 4 bases, there was a span of 12 bases. This CDR3 has 13 amino acids. CDR1 is MNHEY and CDR2 is SVGAGI in the germline V gene. In DNA, the CDR3 is TGTGCCAGCAGCCCCGAAAAGGGCTATGGCTACACCTTC. Translated: CASSPEKGYGYTF.

This chain uses TRBV7-9 with TRBJ2-7; the match to TRBD1 covers 8 bases. J gave up 2 bases and V 5 bases, and 11 bases lay outside the gene matches. In germline, CDR1 is SEHNR, CDR2 FQNEAQ (reference sequence). The CDR3 is 16 amino acids. CDR3 residues: CASSPGQGARAYEQYF. The CDR3 DNA is TGTGCCAGCAGCCCAGGACAGGGAGCGAGGGCCTACGAGCAGTACTTC.

The chain has TRBV28 and TRBJ2-7, with TRBD1 as a possible D gene (6 bases). The CDR3 runs to 15 residues. V was clipped by 4 bases and J by 3 bases, with 16 bases between them. Germline CDR1 reads MDHEN; CDR2 reads SYDVKM. CDR3 DNA: TGTGCCAGCAGTTCCCACCAACAGGGATACTACGAGCAGTACTTC. This translates into CASSSHQQGYYEQYF.

This chain connects TRBV7-9 to TRBJ2-7; the D call may be TRBD1 or TRBD2 (5 bases each). Per germline, CDR1 SEHNR and CDR2 FQNEAQ (reference sequence). This CDR3 is built from 15 residues. V lost 5 bases, J lost 4 bases, and 18 bases lay in between. CDR3 in amino acids: CASSTPGKKGYEQYF. DNA of the CDR3: TGTGCCAGCAGCACACCCGGGAAGAAGGGGTACGAGCAGTACTTC.

This chain links TRBV4-2 with TRBJ2-3; TRBD2 matches 9 bases. V was clipped by 0 bases and J by 5 bases; unmatched bases: 12. Germline V gene sequence: CDR1 LGHNA, CDR2 YNFKEQ. The CDR3 is made up of 18 amino acids. The DNA for the CDR3 is TGTGCCAGCAGCCAAGATGGAGGAGCGGGGGGAGGAAGAGATACGCAGTATTTT. Translation gives CASSQDGGAGGGRDTQYF.

V is TRBV14 and J is TRBJ2-3; D remains ambiguous. The length of the CDR3 is 12 residues. V dropped 4 bases and J dropped 5 bases, with 7 bases sitting between them. Per the germline V gene, CDR1 is SGHDN and CDR2 is FVKESK. The CDR3 is CASSPAGDTQYF. CDR3 bases: TGTGCCAGCAGCCCCGCCGGAGATACGCAGTATTTT.

In the case of this clone: This sample also contains other DNA sequences that code for the same CDR3. The V and J genes are TRBV5-1 and TRBJ2-5, with 8 bases lining up with TRBD1. The CDR3 is 14 amino acids. With V trimmed by 4 bases and J by 4 bases, 6 bases remained unmatched. Germline V CDR1 and CDR2: SGHRS, YFSETQ. The CDR3 protein is CASSLAGTGETQYF. In DNA, the CDR3 is TGCGCCAGCAGCCTGGCCGGGACAGGAGAGACCCAGTACTTC.

Ten or more counts support this clone. The chain couples TRBV6-6 to TRBJ1-1; D is undetermined. The V and J ends lost 2 bases and 11 bases respectively, with 9 bases between them. The germline gives CDR1 MNHNY, CDR2 SVGAGI (reference sequence). This CDR3 is built from 11 residues. The CDR3 nucleotides are TGTGCCAGCAGTTACCCCCCACAGGCTTTCTTT. Translated, it gives CASSYPPQAFF.

The V call is TRBV4-3, the J call TRBJ2-7, with TRBD1 matching 8 bases. The CDR3 length is 15 residues. V was pared by 1 base and J by 4 bases, with 6 bases of the junction left unmatched. Germline CDR1 reads LGHNA; CDR2 reads YSLEER. CDR3 region: CASSQGAGGGYEQYF. The CDR3 DNA follows: TGCGCCAGCAGCCAAGGGGCAGGGGGCGGGTACGAGCAGTACTTC.

The CDR3 is CASRWGDSPLHF. In nucleotides, the CDR3 is TGCGCCAGCAGATGGGGGGATTCACCCCTCCACTTT. The chain combines TRBV5-1 with TRBJ1-6; D might be TRBD1 (5 bases). Germline V gene sequence: CDR1 SGHRS, CDR2 YFSETQ. The CDR3 totals 12 residues. The V end was cut by 5 bases, the J end by 8 bases, with 8 bases between.

This clone was seen once. This chain connects TRBV7-9 to TRBJ2-2, with 8 positions matching TRBD1. The CDR3 has 15 residues. After removal of 1 base from V and 6 bases from J, the junction contained 4 bases not matched to a gene. CDR1 and CDR2 from the germline V gene are SEHNR and FQNEAQ (reference sequence). The CDR3 DNA reads as TGTGCCAGCAGCTTAGGGACACAGGGGGCCGGGGAGCTGTTTTTT. Translated: CASSLGTQGAGELFF.

This chain uses TRBV6-6 with TRBJ2-5; the D is unclear. The V end was cut by 6 bases, the J end by 1 base, with 9 bases between. Germline loops: CDR1 MNHNY, CDR2 SVGAGI (reference sequence). The CDR3 has 13 amino acids. CDR3 in amino acids: CASRSVTQETQYF. The CDR3 coding sequence is TGTGCCAGCAGGTCGGTCACCCAAGAGACCCAGTACTTC.